This T cell receptor (beta chain) is drawn from a study of T cell responses to AZD1222 COVID-19 vaccine. General study findings and limits: Females outnumbered males among donors, who were mostly white British; clonal diversity was possibly underestimated. Dominant at 160-218 and 743-854, vaccine-associated CD4 TCRs also spanned spike.

This clone was seen only a few times. Its antigen is unknown. The CDR3 consists of 13 residues. V was pared by 2 bases and J by 6 bases, with 6 bases of the junction left unmatched. Germline V gene lookup returns CDR1 GTSNPN and CDR2 SVGIG (reference sequence). TCRdb's table, derived via immunoSEQ multiplex PCR, lists solely in-frame clones and lacks some. The sample holds 100,000 to 150,000 clones, 85% to 95% seen once. The sequencing here drew on peripheral blood, taken on day 0 of AZD1222 vaccination. The source of this sequence is an adult in good health. This sequence joins TRBV30 and TRBJ2-7, with TRBD1 matching 8 bases. CDR3 bases: TGTGCCTGGAGTCAGGGGGCCCTCAGCGAGCAGTACTTC. Translation: CAWSQGALSEQYF.